The rows below give T cell receptor beta chains drawn from one sample of a study of CD8 T cells in ankylosing spondylitis. TCRdb re-called the 5' RACE reads through MiXCR, storing one row per CDR3 protein. The table includes about 310,000 distinct CDR3 sequences, around 21% detected once. Sequenced sample: blood, either unsorted or a sorted T cell fraction (not recorded which). The receptors stem from a female donor with ankylosing spondylitis or in good health (not recorded which). The CDR3 runs from the conserved cysteine through the conserved F or W. D genes are given only for firm matches.

>TRBD2|TRBJ2-3|TRBV12-3/TRBV12-4
CASSWTSGRGDTQYF
>TRBD2|TRBJ2-3|TRBV29-1
CSGLSGSADTQYF
>NA|TRBJ2-4|TRBV20-1
CSARGPPANIQYF
>NA|TRBJ2-2|TRBV6-2/TRBV6-3
CASLVRAGTAVTGELFF
>NA|TRBJ2-3|TRBV12-3/TRBV12-4
CASSLGGRADTQYF
>TRBD2|TRBJ2-7|TRBV5-1
CASSSRNSGLAGSYEQYF
>NA|TRBJ2-7|TRBV7-2
CASSTQPRSSYEQYF
>TRBD1|TRBJ2-5|TRBV24-1
CATSDRRTGQETQYF
>NA|TRBJ2-7|TRBV20-1
CSATRQPSYEQYF
>TRBD2|TRBJ2-3|TRBV6-2/TRBV6-3
CASSYRGWGLGAPDTQYF
>TRBD1|TRBJ2-1|TRBV27
CASSFADRGGYNEQFF
>NA|TRBJ2-5|TRBV24-1
CATSDGSQETQYF
>NA|TRBJ1-2|TRBV27
CASSSLANYGYTF
>TRBD2|TRBJ2-7|TRBV28
CASRETSGYEQYF
>NA|TRBJ2-1|TRBV20-1
CSVKTWLAERDEQFF
>TRBD2|TRBJ2-1|TRBV11-2
CASSLDISGRRRNEQFF
>NA|TRBJ2-6|TRBV20-1
CSATDDYSGANVLTF